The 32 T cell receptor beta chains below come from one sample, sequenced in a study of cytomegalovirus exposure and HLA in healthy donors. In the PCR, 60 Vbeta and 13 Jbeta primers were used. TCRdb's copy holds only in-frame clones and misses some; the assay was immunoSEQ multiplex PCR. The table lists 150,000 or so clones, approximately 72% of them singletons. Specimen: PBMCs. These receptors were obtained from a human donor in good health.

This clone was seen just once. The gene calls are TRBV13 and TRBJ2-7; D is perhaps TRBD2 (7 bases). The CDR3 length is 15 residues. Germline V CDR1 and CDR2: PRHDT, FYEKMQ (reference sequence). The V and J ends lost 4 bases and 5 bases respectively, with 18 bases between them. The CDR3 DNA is TGTGCCAGCAGCTCCGGTGGGGGGGGGCGAAACGAGCAGTACTTC. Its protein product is CASSSGGGGRNEQYF.

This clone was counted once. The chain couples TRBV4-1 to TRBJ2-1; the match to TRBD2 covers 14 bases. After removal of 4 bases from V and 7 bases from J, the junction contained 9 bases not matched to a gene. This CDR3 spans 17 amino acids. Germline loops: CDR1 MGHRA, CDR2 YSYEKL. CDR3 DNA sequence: TGCGCCAGCAGCCTGGGGGGACTAGCGGGGGAAGGGAATGAGCAGTTCTTC. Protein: CASSLGGLAGEGNEQFF.

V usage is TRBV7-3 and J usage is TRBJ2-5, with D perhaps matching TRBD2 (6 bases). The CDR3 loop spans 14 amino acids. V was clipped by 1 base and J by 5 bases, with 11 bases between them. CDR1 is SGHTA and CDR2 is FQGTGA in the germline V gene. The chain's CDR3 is CASSLSGGSETQYF. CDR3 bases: TGTGCCAGCAGCTTAAGTGGAGGGTCGGAGACCCAGTACTTC.

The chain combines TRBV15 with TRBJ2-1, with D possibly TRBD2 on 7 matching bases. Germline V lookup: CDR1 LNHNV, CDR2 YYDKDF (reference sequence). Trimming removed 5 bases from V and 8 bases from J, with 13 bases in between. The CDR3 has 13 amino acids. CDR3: CATSRRGRDEQFF. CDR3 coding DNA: TGTGCCACCAGCCGGCGGGGGCGGGATGAGCAGTTCTTC. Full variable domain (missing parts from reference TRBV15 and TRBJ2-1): DAMVIQNPRYQVTQFGKPVTLSCSQTLNHNVMYWYQQKSSQAPKLLFHYYDKDFNNEADTPDNFQSRRPNTSFCFLDIRSPGLGDTAMYLCATSRRGRDEQFFGPGTRLTVL.

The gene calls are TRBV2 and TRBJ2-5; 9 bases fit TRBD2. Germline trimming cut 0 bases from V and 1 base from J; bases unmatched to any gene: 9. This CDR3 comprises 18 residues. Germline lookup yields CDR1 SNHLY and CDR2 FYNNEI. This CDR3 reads CASSEARRRGGRQETQYF. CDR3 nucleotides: TGTGCCAGCAGTGAAGCGCGGCGGCGGGGGGGCCGCCAAGAGACCCAGTACTTC.

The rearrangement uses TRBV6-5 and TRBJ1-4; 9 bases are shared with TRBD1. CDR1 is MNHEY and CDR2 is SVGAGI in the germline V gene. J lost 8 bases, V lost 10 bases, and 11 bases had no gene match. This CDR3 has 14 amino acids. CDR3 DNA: TGTGCCACCGCATTCAGGGACAGGGTAGAAAAACTGTTTTTT. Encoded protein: CATAFRDRVEKLFF.

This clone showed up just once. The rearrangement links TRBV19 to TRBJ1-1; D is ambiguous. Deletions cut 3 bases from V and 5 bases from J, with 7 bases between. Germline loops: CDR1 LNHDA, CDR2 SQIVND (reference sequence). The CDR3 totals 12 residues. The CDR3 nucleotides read TGTGCCAGTAGTATGGCGGGGACTGAAGCTTTCTTT. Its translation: CASSMAGTEAFF. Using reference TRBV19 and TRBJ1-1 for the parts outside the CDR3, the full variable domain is DGGITQSPKYLFRKEGQNVTLSCEQNLNHDAMYWYRQDPGQGLRLIYYSQIVNDFQKGDIAEGYSVSREKKESFPLTVTSAQKNPTAFYLCASSMAGTEAFFGQGTRLTVV.

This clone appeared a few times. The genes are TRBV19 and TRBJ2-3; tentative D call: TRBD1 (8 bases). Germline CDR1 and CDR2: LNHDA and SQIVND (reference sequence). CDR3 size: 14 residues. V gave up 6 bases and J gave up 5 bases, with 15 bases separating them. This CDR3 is CASRNRGGQDTQYF. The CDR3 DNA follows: TGTGCCAGTAGGAACAGGGGGGGACAAGATACGCAGTATTTT.

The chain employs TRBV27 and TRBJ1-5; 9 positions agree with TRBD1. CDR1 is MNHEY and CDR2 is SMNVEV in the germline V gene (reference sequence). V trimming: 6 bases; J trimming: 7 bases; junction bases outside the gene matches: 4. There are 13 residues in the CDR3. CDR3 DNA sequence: TGTGCCAGCAGCAGGGACAGGGAGCAGCCCCAGCATTTT. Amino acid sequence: CASSRDREQPQHF.

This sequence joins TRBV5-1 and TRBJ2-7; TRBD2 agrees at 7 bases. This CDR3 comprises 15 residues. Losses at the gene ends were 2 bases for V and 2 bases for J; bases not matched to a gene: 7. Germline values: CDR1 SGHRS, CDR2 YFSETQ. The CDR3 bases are TGCGCCAGCAGCTTAAGCGGGGAGGGAGCCTACGAGCAGTACTTC. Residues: CASSLSGEGAYEQYF.

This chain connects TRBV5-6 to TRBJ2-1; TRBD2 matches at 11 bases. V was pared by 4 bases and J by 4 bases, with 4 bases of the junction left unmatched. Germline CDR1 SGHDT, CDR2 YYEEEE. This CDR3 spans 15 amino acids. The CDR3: CASSAGTSGYNEQFF. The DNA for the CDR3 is TGTGCCAGCAGCGCGGGGACTAGCGGATACAATGAGCAGTTCTTC.

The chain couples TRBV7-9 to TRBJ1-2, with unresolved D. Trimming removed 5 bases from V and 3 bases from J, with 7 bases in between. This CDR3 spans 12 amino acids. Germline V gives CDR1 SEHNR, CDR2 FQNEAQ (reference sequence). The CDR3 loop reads CASSRADYGYTF. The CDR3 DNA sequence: TGTGCCAGCAGCCGAGCGGACTATGGCTACACCTTC.

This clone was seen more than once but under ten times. DNA for the CDR3: TGTGCCAGTAGTCCTACAGGGGGCGCGTCGGGCTATGGCTACACCTTC. Translated, it gives CASSPTGGASGYGYTF. The gene calls are TRBV19 and TRBJ1-2; 9 bases are a match to TRBD1. Germline CDR1 LNHDA, CDR2 SQIVND (reference sequence). The V segment lost 5 bases and the J segment 4 bases; nucleotides outside the gene matches: 11. The CDR3 covers 16 residues.

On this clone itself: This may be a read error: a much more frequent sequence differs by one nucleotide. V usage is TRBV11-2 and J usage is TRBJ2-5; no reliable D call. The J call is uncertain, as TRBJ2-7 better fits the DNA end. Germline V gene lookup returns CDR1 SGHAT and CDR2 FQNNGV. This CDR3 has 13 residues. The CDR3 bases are TGTGCCAGCAGCTTAGGGGCAGTCTACGAGCAGTACTTC. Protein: CASSLGAVYEQYF.

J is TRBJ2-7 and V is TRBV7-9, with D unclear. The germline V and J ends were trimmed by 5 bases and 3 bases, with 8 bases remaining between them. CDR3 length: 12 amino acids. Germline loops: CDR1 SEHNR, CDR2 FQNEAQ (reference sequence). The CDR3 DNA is TGTGCCAGCAGCCTAGAGCACTACGAGCAGTACTTC. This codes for CASSLEHYEQYF.

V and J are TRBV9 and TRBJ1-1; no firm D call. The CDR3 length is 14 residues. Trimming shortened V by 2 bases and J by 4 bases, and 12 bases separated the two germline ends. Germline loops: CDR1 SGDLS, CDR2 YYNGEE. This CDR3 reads CASSVTGEGTEAFF. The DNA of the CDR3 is TGTGCCAGCAGCGTGACCGGGGAGGGCACTGAAGCTTTCTTT. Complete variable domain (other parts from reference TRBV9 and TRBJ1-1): DSGVTQTPKHLITATGQRVTLRCSPRSGDLSVYWYQQSLDQGLQFLIQYYNGEERAKGNILERFSAQQFPDLHSELNLSSLELGDSALYFCASSVTGEGTEAFFGQGTRLTVV.

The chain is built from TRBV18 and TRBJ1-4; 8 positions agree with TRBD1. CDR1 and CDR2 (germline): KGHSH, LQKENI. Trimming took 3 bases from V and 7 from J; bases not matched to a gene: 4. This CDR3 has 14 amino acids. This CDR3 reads CASSPDRASEKLFF. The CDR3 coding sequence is TGTGCCAGCTCACCGGACAGGGCTTCTGAAAAACTGTTTTTT. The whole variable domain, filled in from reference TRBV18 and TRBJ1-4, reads NAGVMQNPRHLVRRRGQEARLRCSPMKGHSHVYWYRQLPEEGLKFMVYLQKENIIDESGMPKERFSAEFPKEGPSILRIQQVVRGDSAAYFCASSPDRASEKLFFGSGTQLSVL.

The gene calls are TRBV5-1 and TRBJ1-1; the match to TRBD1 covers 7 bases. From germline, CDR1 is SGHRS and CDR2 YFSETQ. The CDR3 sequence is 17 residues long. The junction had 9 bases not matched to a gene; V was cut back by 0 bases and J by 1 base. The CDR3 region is CASSLARGARGNTEAFF. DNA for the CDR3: TGCGCCAGCAGCTTGGCCAGGGGGGCTCGGGGGAACACTGAAGCTTTCTTT. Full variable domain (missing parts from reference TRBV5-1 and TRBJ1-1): KAGVTQTPRYLIKTRGQQVTLSCSPISGHRSVSWYQQTPGQGLQFLFEYFSETQRNKGNFPGRFSGRQFSNSRSEMNVSTLELGDSALYLCASSLARGARGNTEAFFGQGTRLTVV.

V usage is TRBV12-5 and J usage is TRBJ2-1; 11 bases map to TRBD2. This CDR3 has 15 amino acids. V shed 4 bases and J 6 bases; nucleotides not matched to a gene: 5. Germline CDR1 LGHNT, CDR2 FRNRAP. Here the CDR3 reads CASGWGLADINEQFF. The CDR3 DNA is TGTGCTAGTGGTTGGGGACTAGCGGATATCAATGAGCAGTTCTTC.

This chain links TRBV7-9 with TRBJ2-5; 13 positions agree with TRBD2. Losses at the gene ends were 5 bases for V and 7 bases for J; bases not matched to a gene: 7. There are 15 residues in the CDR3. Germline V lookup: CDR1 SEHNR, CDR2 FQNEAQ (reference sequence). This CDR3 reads CASSPRLAGGPTQYF. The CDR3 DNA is TGTGCCAGCAGCCCCCGACTAGCGGGGGGCCCGACCCAGTACTTC.

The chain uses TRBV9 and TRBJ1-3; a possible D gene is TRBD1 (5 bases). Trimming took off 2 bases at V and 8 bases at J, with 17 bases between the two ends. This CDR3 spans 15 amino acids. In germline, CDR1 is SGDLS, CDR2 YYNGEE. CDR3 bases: TGTGCCAGCAGCGTCGGGCAACCTCAAGGGGACACCATATATTTT. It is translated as CASSVGQPQGDTIYF.

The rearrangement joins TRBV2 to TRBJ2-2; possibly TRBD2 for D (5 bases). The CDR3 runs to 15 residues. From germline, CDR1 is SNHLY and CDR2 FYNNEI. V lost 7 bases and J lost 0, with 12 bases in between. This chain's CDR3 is CASTWSGANTGELFF. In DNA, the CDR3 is TGTGCCAGCACCTGGAGCGGAGCGAACACCGGGGAGCTGTTTTTT.

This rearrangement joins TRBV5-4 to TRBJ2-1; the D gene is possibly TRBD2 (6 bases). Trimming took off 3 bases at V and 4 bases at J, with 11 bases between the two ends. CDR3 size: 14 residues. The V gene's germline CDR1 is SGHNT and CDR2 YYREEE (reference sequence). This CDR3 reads CASSSGGGYNEQFF. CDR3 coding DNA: TGTGCCAGCAGCTCTGGTGGGGGGTACAATGAGCAGTTCTTC.

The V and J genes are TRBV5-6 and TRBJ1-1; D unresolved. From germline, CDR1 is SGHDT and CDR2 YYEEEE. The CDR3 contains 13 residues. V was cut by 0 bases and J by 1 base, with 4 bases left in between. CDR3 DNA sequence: TGTGCCAGCAGCTTGGATAGGAACACTGAAGCTTTCTTT. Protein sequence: CASSLDRNTEAFF.

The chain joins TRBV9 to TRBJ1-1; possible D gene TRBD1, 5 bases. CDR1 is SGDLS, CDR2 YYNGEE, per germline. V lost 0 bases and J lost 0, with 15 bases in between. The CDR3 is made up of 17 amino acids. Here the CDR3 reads CASSVEAGPTLNTEAFF. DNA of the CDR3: TGTGCCAGCAGCGTAGAGGCAGGGCCTACCTTGAACACTGAAGCTTTCTTT.

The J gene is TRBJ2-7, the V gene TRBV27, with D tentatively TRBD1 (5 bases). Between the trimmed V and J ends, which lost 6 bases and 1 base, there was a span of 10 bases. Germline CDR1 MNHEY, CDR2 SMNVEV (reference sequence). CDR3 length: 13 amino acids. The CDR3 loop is CASSPQESYEQYF. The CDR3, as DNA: TGTGCCAGCAGCCCACAGGAGTCCTACGAGCAGTACTTC.

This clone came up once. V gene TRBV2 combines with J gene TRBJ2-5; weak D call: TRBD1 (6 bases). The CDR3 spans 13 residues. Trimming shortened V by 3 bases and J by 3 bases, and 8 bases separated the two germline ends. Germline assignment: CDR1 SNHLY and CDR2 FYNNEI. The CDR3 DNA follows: TGTGCCAGCAGTGATTACAGGGAAGAGACCCAGTACTTC. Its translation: CASSDYREETQYF.

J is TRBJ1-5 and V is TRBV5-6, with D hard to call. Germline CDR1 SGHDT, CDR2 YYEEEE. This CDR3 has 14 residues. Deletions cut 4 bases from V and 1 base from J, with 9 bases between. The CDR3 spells CASSQVGSNQPQHF. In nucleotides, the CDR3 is TGTGCCAGCAGCCAAGTCGGGAGCAATCAGCCCCAGCATTTT.

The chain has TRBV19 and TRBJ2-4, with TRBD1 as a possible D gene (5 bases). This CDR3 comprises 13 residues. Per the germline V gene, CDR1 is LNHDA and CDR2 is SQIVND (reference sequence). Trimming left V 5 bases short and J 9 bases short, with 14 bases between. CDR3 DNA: TGTGCCAGTAGTGGGTCGGCAAGGGGCATTCAGTACTTC. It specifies CASSGSARGIQYF.

The CDR3: CASSQLDTEAFF. CDR3 nucleotide sequence: TGCGCCAGCAGTCAATTAGATACTGAAGCTTTCTTT. The V call is TRBV23-1, the J call TRBJ1-1; D unclear. TRBV23-1 is flagged as an ORF with uncertain function. Deletions cut 1 base from V and 5 bases from J, with 5 bases between. This CDR3 contains 12 residues.

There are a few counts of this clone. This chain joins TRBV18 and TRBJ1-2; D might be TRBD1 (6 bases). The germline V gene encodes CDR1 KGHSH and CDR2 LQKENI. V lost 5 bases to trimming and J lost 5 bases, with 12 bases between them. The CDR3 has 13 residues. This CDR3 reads CASSAGAQYGYTF. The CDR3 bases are TGTGCCAGCTCAGCGGGGGCGCAATATGGCTACACCTTC. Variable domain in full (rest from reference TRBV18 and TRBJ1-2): NAGVMQNPRHLVRRRGQEARLRCSPMKGHSHVYWYRQLPEEGLKFMVYLQKENIIDESGMPKERFSAEFPKEGPSILRIQQVVRGDSAAYFCASSAGAQYGYTFGSGTRLTVV.

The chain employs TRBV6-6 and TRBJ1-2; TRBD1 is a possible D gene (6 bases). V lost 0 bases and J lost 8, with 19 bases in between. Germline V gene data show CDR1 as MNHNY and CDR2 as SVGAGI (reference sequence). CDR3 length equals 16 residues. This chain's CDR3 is CASSYSVGRGSKGYTF. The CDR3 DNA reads TGTGCCAGCAGTTACTCGGTGGGCAGGGGCTCGAAGGGCTACACCTTC.